The source of this T cell receptor (beta chain) is a study of cytomegalovirus exposure and HLA in healthy donors. Turning to the study itself: Genotyping of about 400 donors showed that 80% to 85% belonged to the Caucasian-associated ancestry cluster. Study-wide results and caveats: An observed cluster of highly shared sequence variants was recorded as a likely sequencing artifact. The authors later found most CMV-associated TCR beta chains appeared HLA-restricted.

A multiplex PCR was run with 60 Vbeta primers and 13 Jbeta primers. Assay used: immunoSEQ multiplex PCR; TCRdb lists only in-frame clones, some missing. The sample lists about 110,000 clones, around 80% occurring once. Note on this clone: The target antigen is unknown.

The source is a man between 25 and 39 years old in good health and CMV-seropositive. Sequenced material: PBMCs.

Here the CDR3 reads CASVPLDSYTEAFF. The CDR3 DNA reads TGCGCCAGCGTCCCCTTAGACAGCTACACTGAAGCTTTCTTT. The chain is built from TRBV5-1 and TRBJ1-1, with D possibly TRBD1 on 5 matching bases. V lost 7 bases and J lost 3, with 16 bases in between. The germline V gene has CDR1 SGHRS and CDR2 YFSETQ. The CDR3 runs to 14 residues.